A single sample gave rise to the 19 T cell receptor beta chains below, sequenced in a study of cytomegalovirus exposure and HLA in healthy donors. The PCR employed 60 Vbeta primers together with 13 Jbeta primers. The repertoire was sequenced with immunoSEQ multiplex PCR; TCRdb's copy has only in-frame clones and lacks some. The sample shows 90,000 to 100,000 clones, roughly 9.4% of them seen only once. Sequencing was done on a sample of PBMCs. The receptors come from a man aged 50 to 60 in good health and CMV-seropositive.

The chain links TRBV28 to TRBJ2-2; TRBD1 aligns across 10 bases. Looked up from germline, CDR1 is MDHEN and CDR2 is SYDVKM. The CDR3 loop spans 16 amino acids. V gave up 6 bases and J gave up 8 bases; unmatched junction bases: 12. CDR3 DNA sequence: TGTGCCAGCAGGGTCGTCCCGGGACAGGGGCCGGGGGAGCTGTTTTTT. Translated: CASRVVPGQGPGELFF.

A few counts support this clone. V usage is TRBV7-9 and J usage is TRBJ2-7, with a possible D match to TRBD1 (6 bases). Germline values: CDR1 SEHNR, CDR2 FQNEAQ (reference sequence). The CDR3 has 14 amino acids. Between the trimmed V and J ends, which lost 1 base and 4 bases, there was a span of 11 bases. The CDR3 reads CASSLVRGTYEQYF. DNA of the CDR3: TGTGCCAGCAGCTTAGTCAGGGGAACTTACGAGCAGTACTTC.

This clone was picked up a small number of times. The genes are TRBV29-1 and TRBJ1-1; possibly TRBD1 for D (5 bases). Trimming removed 3 bases from V and 5 bases from J, with 16 bases in between. The CDR3 runs 14 residues. Looked up from germline, CDR1 is SQVTM and CDR2 is ANQGSEA. For the CDR3, the DNA is TGCAGCGTTGACTTCCAGGGCATGGGTACTGAAGCTTTCTTT. Protein product: CSVDFQGMGTEAFF.

There are a few counts of this clone. The rearrangement uses TRBV6-1 and TRBJ2-3; 7 bases fit TRBD1. Trimming took 3 bases from V and 5 from J; bases not matched to a gene: 8. The CDR3 covers 15 residues. CDR1 and CDR2 (germline): MNHNS, SASEGT. CDR3 region: CASSDQQGIIDTQYF. Written as DNA, the CDR3 is TGTGCCAGCAGTGACCAACAGGGGATAATAGATACGCAGTATTTT.

This clone was observed a few times. The identical CDR3 is also encoded by other nucleotide sequences in the sample. The genes are TRBV4-3 and TRBJ2-1; 10 nucleotides agree with TRBD2. From germline, CDR1 is LGHNA and CDR2 YSLEER. V dropped 3 bases and J dropped 7; count of bases not matched to a gene: 12. The CDR3 extends over 17 amino acids. CDR3 DNA: TGCGCCAGCAGCCAGGGGCTAGCGGGAGAAGTCCGGAATGAGCAGTTCTTC. This translates into CASSQGLAGEVRNEQFF.

This clone was counted a few times. The V gene is TRBV10-3, the J gene TRBJ1-6, with 10 bases lining up with TRBD1. V lost 6 bases and J lost 10; bases outside the gene matches: 6. There are 14 residues in the CDR3. In germline, CDR1 is ENHRY, CDR2 SYGVKD. The DNA for the CDR3 is TGTGCCATCAGGGACAGGGGGATAGGATCACCCCTCCACTTT. Its translation: CAIRDRGIGSPLHF.

The chain recombines TRBV27 with TRBJ2-1, with D possibly matching TRBD2 (6 bases). V lost 3 bases to trimming and J lost 1 base, with 10 bases between them. CDR1 and CDR2 from the germline V gene are MNHEY and SMNVEV (reference sequence). This CDR3 comprises 15 residues. The CDR3 loop reads CASSFSAGSYNEQFF. The CDR3 coding sequence is TGTGCCAGCAGTTTCTCGGCGGGGTCCTACAATGAGCAGTTCTTC.

This clone was seen a handful of times. V and J are TRBV19 and TRBJ2-7, with D maybe TRBD2 (5 bases). The CDR3 consists of 14 residues. Looked up from germline, CDR1 is LNHDA and CDR2 is SQIVND (reference sequence). Trimming cost V 7 bases and J 6 bases, with 19 bases left between them. CDR3 region: CASTRDKRPSEQYF. CDR3 nucleotide sequence: TGTGCCAGTACGAGGGATAAGCGGCCCTCCGAGCAGTACTTC.

This clone was observed a few times. This chain uses TRBV7-2 with TRBJ2-5, with D perhaps TRBD1 (5 bases). The CDR3 is made up of 13 amino acids. V lost 5 bases and J lost 5, with 12 bases in between. Germline values: CDR1 SGHTA, CDR2 FQGNSA. The CDR3 reads CASSQGDGETQYF. CDR3 coding DNA: TGTGCCAGCAGCCAAGGGGATGGGGAGACCCAGTACTTC.

V usage is TRBV6-5 and J usage is TRBJ2-7; 7 nucleotides line up with TRBD2. J was trimmed by 3 bases and V by 2 bases; bases with no gene match: 7. In germline, CDR1 is MNHEY, CDR2 SVGAGI. CDR3 length: 15 residues. The CDR3 spells CASSYSGVGSYEQYF. The DNA of the CDR3 is TGTGCCAGCAGTTACAGCGGGGTCGGAAGCTACGAGCAGTACTTC.

This sequence joins TRBV7-9 and TRBJ2-3; the D gene is possibly TRBD2 (7 bases). Between the trimmed V and J ends, which lost 3 bases and 2 bases, there was a span of 12 bases. The germline gives CDR1 SEHNR, CDR2 FQNEAQ (reference sequence). The CDR3 is made up of 15 amino acids. The CDR3: CASSFGGGVTDTQYF. CDR3 nucleotide sequence: TGTGCCAGCAGCTTTGGAGGGGGGGTCACAGATACGCAGTATTTT. The whole variable domain, remainder taken from reference TRBV7-9 and TRBJ2-3, is DTGVSQNPRHKITKRGQNVTFRCDPISEHNRLYWYRQTLGQGPEFLTYFQNEAQLEKSRLLSDRFSAERPKGSFSTLEIQRTEQGDSAMYLCASSFGGGVTDTQYFGPGTRLTVL.

V and J are TRBV29-1 and TRBJ1-1, with TRBD1 as a possible D gene (5 bases). Germline V CDR1 and CDR2: SQVTM, ANQGSEA. V was cut by 4 bases and J by 1 base, with 7 bases left in between. The CDR3 consists of 12 residues. Here the CDR3 DNA reads TGCAGCGTTGGACAGCGGAACACTGAAGCTTTCTTT. Translation gives CSVGQRNTEAFF.

Comment on this clone: This likely reflects a read error, since a far larger clone is one base away. The chain links TRBV7-2 to TRBJ2-3, with a weak D call TRBD2 (6 bases). Germline V gene sequence: CDR1 SGHTA, CDR2 FQGNSA. This CDR3 comprises 15 residues. Here the CDR3 reads CASSPWGGITDAQYF. The CDR3 DNA reads TGTGCCAGCAGCCCCTGGGGCGGGATAACAGATGCGCAGTATTTT.

This clone showed up many times. This sequence joins TRBV4-1 and TRBJ2-7; tentatively, D is TRBD1 (6 bases). The CDR3 is 16 residues long. V gave up 2 bases and J gave up 4 bases, with 18 bases separating them. Per germline, CDR1 MGHRA and CDR2 YSYEKL. The CDR3 DNA reads as TGCGCCAGCAGCCAATTTCCCCAGGGGATTTCGTACGAGCAGTACTTC. Protein sequence: CASSQFPQGISYEQYF.

The chain couples TRBV6-5 to TRBJ2-3, with 8 bases matching TRBD1. The CDR3 extends over 16 amino acids. The V and J ends lost 2 bases and 3 bases, in that order; junction bases with no gene match: 7. From germline, CDR1 is MNHEY and CDR2 SVGAGI. CDR3 nucleotides: TGTGCCAGCAGTTACGTCGCAGGGGGCCAAACAGATACGCAGTATTTT. It specifies CASSYVAGGQTDTQYF.

The sample holds a few counts of this clone. The chain employs TRBV2 and TRBJ1-3; possible D gene TRBD1, 5 bases. The CDR3 contains 16 residues. The germline V gene encodes CDR1 SNHLY and CDR2 FYNNEI. The ends were cut back, 6 bases at V and 2 bases at J, with 17 bases in the middle. The CDR3 region has the DNA TGTGCCAGCAGAAGGGCAGGGCCAAAAGCTGGAAACACCATATATTTT. It translates to CASRRAGPKAGNTIYF.

The chain links TRBV6-6 to TRBJ2-3; D is uncertain. Trimming shortened V by 6 bases and J by 6 bases, and 10 bases separated the two germline ends. Germline V lookup: CDR1 MNHNY, CDR2 SVGAGI (reference sequence). CDR3 length: 12 residues. CDR3 DNA sequence: TGTGCCAGCAGCGAGGCCTCGGATACGCAGTATTTT. It yields the protein CASSEASDTQYF.

The V and J genes are TRBV9 and TRBJ2-5; 8 nucleotides align to TRBD1. V dropped 2 bases and J dropped 2; count of bases not matched to a gene: 2. Per germline, CDR1 SGDLS and CDR2 YYNGEE. This CDR3 region has 14 residues. The DNA for the CDR3 is TGTGCCAGCAGCGTGGACAGGGCACAAGAGACCCAGTACTTC. It translates to CASSVDRAQETQYF.

This clone has only a few counts. At one boundary the junction diverges from the germline segment, which might be a read error. The rearrangement links TRBV20-1 to TRBJ1-2; D is undetermined. This CDR3 contains 8 residues. CDR1 and CDR2 from the germline V gene are DFQATT and SNEGSKA (reference sequence). The CDR3 DNA is TGCAGTGCTGACTACTACGCCTTC. Translated, it gives CSADYYAF.